A single sample is the source of the 28 T cell receptor beta chains below, sequenced in a study of shared clonotypes between healthy human individuals. Assay: immunoSEQ multiplex PCR; the TCRdb copy retains only in-frame clones and omits some. In the table there are 2 million to 2.5 million clones, nearly 97% of which are singletons. The source material was naive CD4+ T cells sorted from blood. The subset: CD45RA+ positively selected. The receptor set was obtained from a man between 18 and 29 years old in good health.

V usage is TRBV10-3 and J usage is TRBJ2-4; 10 bases are shared with TRBD1. After removal of 6 bases from V and 0 bases from J, the junction contained 8 bases not matched to a gene. Germline assignment: CDR1 ENHRY and CDR2 SYGVKD. The CDR3 length is 17 residues. DNA of the CDR3: TGTGCCATCAGCAATGGACAGGGGGTGGGAGCCAAAAACATTCAGTACTTC. Encoded protein: CAISNGQGVGAKNIQYF.

To note about this clone: The same CDR3 also results from other DNA sequences found in this sample. The V and J genes are TRBV5-6 and TRBJ1-2; D is uncertain. Germline CDR1 is SGHDT and CDR2 is YYEEEE. Trimming cost V 4 bases and J 0 bases, with 7 bases left between them. The CDR3 sequence is 13 residues long. In DNA, the CDR3 is TGTGCCAGCAGCCCCGGGTCTAACTATGGCTACACCTTC. This translates into CASSPGSNYGYTF.

This chain uses TRBV6-5 with TRBJ2-7; tentative D call: TRBD2 (5 bases). Germline CDR1 reads MNHEY; CDR2 reads SVGAGI. Trimming cost V 4 bases and J 4 bases, with 8 bases left between them. This CDR3 is 12 amino acids long. CDR3 bases: TGTGCCAGCAGTTTGGACTTTTACGAGCAGTACTTC. The encoded protein is CASSLDFYEQYF.

The chain recombines TRBV7-2 with TRBJ2-5, with a weak D call TRBD1 (6 bases). The V end lost 3 bases, the J end lost 5 bases, and 7 bases lay between the germline ends. Germline V gene sequence: CDR1 SGHTA, CDR2 FQGNSA. This CDR3 is 12 amino acids long. The CDR3 region has the DNA TGTGCCAGCAGCTTCAGGGGCGAGACCCAGTACTTC. It codes for CASSFRGETQYF.

The genes are TRBV6-1 and TRBJ1-2; D gene ambiguous. V was pared by 0 bases and J by 5 bases, with 10 bases between. The germline gives CDR1 MNHNS, CDR2 SASEGT. The CDR3 extends over 14 amino acids. The CDR3 bases are TGTGCCAGCAGTGAAGCTCCAGGAACTTATGGCTACACCTTC. Translating it yields CASSEAPGTYGYTF.

This clone appeared a single time. V is TRBV11-2 and J is TRBJ1-2; D is unresolved. The ends were cut back, 5 bases at V and 4 bases at J, with 17 bases in the middle. The CDR3 has 15 amino acids. CDR1 and CDR2 (germline): SGHAT, FQNNGV. CDR3 DNA sequence: TGTGCCAGCAGCATTCCTGGGAGAGGAACCTATGGCTACACCTTC. Residues: CASSIPGRGTYGYTF.

The gene calls are TRBV5-4 and TRBJ2-5; 7 bases line up with TRBD1. Germline-derived CDR1 and CDR2 are SGHNT and YYREEE (reference sequence). The CDR3 spans 13 residues. V gave up 7 bases and J gave up 5 bases; unmatched junction bases: 8. CDR3 region: CASGRGQEETQYF. The CDR3 region has the DNA TGTGCCAGCGGACGAGGACAGGAGGAGACCCAGTACTTC. The whole variable domain, remainder taken from reference TRBV5-4 and TRBJ2-5, is ETGVTQSPTHLIKTRGQQVTLRCSSQSGHNTVSWYQQALGQGPQFIFQYYREEENGRGNFPPRFSGLQFPNYSSELNVNALELDDSALYLCASGRGQEETQYFGPGTRLLVL.

The V call is TRBV6-5, the J call TRBJ2-3, with 9 bases matching TRBD1. There are 15 residues in the CDR3. The V and J ends lost 2 bases and 6 bases, in that order; junction bases with no gene match: 6. Germline lookup yields CDR1 MNHEY and CDR2 SVGAGI. CDR3 coding DNA: TGTGCCAGCAGTTACAATGGACAGGGGAGGGATACGCAGTATTTT. This translates into CASSYNGQGRDTQYF.

The V gene is TRBV5-1, the J gene TRBJ1-2, with D unclear. Deletions cut 4 bases from V and 0 bases from J, with 7 bases between. The CDR3 has 13 amino acids. In germline, CDR1 is SGHRS, CDR2 YFSETQ. The chain's CDR3 is CASSPSSNYGYTF. CDR3 coding DNA: TGCGCCAGCAGCCCCTCTTCTAACTATGGCTACACCTTC.

The chain couples TRBV7-8 to TRBJ2-7, with 9 bases fitting TRBD1. Germline V gene lookup returns CDR1 SGHVS and CDR2 FQNEAQ. The CDR3 length is 14 residues. V shed 6 bases, J shed 3 bases, and the junction held 6 bases outside the gene matches. The CDR3 nucleotides are TGTGCCAGCAGGGGTTGGGACAGGGTCTACGAGCAGTACTTC. Residues: CASRGWDRVYEQYF.

This clone was counted only a few times. This rearrangement joins TRBV21-1 to TRBJ1-2; the table gives TRBD1 as D, unverified against the DNA. TRBV21-1 has pseudogene status. The CDR3 spans 13 residues. CDR3 bases: TGTGCCAGCAGCCCGCGGGACAGCCATGGCTACACCTTC. Its protein product is CASSPRDSHGYTF.

The chain couples TRBV6-4 to TRBJ2-5; TRBD1 or TRBD2 may be the D gene (5 bases each). The V gene lost 2 bases and the J gene lost 1 base, with 14 bases spanning the gap. Germline V gene lookup returns CDR1 MRHNA and CDR2 SNTAGT. This CDR3 spans 16 amino acids. The DNA for the CDR3 is TGTGCCAGCAGTGACCCCTCCGGGGCACCCCAAGAGACCCAGTACTTC. Translation: CASSDPSGAPQETQYF.

A single count supports this clone. The chain's CDR3 is CSVEDGLDTQYF. The CDR3 DNA reads as TGCAGCGTTGAAGACGGGCTAGATACGCAGTATTTT. The chain couples TRBV29-1 to TRBJ2-3; D ambiguous. Germline V gene sequence: CDR1 SQVTM, CDR2 ANQGSEA. V shed 0 bases and J shed 5 bases, with 6 bases lying between them. The CDR3 covers 12 residues.

The chain is built from TRBV5-1 and TRBJ2-2; D unresolved. V was cut by 0 bases and J by 6 bases, with 12 bases left in between. The CDR3 has 15 amino acids. Germline V lookup: CDR1 SGHRS, CDR2 YFSETQ. The CDR3 here is CASSLEVLNAGELFF. The CDR3 DNA reads as TGCGCCAGCAGCTTGGAGGTTCTAAACGCCGGGGAGCTGTTTTTT.

The CDR3 loop is CASSLGTYPRGELFF. The CDR3 DNA reads as TGTGCCAGCAGCTTAGGGACATACCCCAGAGGGGAGCTGTTTTTT. The chain employs TRBV11-2 and TRBJ2-2; D is possibly TRBD1 (5 bases). Germline V gene sequence: CDR1 SGHAT, CDR2 FQNNGV. The CDR3 spans 15 residues. With 1 base removed from V and 8 bases from J, the gap between germline ends came to 14 bases. The variable domain in full, with the rest retrieved from reference TRBV11-2 and TRBJ2-2, is EAGVAQSPRYKIIEKRQSVAFWCNPISGHATLYWYQQILGQGPKLLIQFQNNGVVDDSQLPKDRFSAERLKGVDSTLKIQPAKLEDSAVYLCASSLGTYPRGELFFGEGSRLTVL.

The chain employs TRBV5-6 and TRBJ2-7; 11 bases fit TRBD1. The J segment lost 3 bases and the V segment lost 2 bases, leaving 4 bases of the junction unmatched. This CDR3 contains 15 residues. From germline, CDR1 is SGHDT and CDR2 YYEEEE. The CDR3 nucleotides read TGTGCCAGCAGCTTTGGGGACAGGGGGGTCTACGAGCAGTACTTC. Its protein product is CASSFGDRGVYEQYF.

The chain joins TRBV19 to TRBJ1-3, with 7 positions matching TRBD1. CDR1 is LNHDA, CDR2 SQIVND, per germline (reference sequence). The CDR3 consists of 15 residues. V shed 3 bases and J 5 bases; nucleotides not matched to a gene: 7. The CDR3 region is CASSIGQVIRNTIYF. Written as DNA, the CDR3 is TGTGCCAGTAGTATCGGACAGGTTATTCGAAACACCATATATTTT.

The chain links TRBV5-4 to TRBJ2-7; TRBD2 agrees at 14 bases. This CDR3 spans 17 amino acids. CDR1 is SGHNT, CDR2 YYREEE, per germline (reference sequence). The V gene end was trimmed by 4 bases and the J gene end by 0 bases; junction bases not matched to a gene: 6. The CDR3 protein is CASSPTSGGAFSYEQYF. As DNA, the CDR3 is TGTGCCAGCAGCCCGACTAGCGGGGGGGCATTCTCCTACGAGCAGTACTTC.

The chain recombines TRBV5-1 with TRBJ1-5; tentative D call: TRBD1 (5 bases). Germline V gives CDR1 SGHRS, CDR2 YFSETQ. Between the trimmed V and J ends, which lost 0 bases and 7 bases, there was a span of 11 bases. The CDR3 is 14 residues long. CDR3 region: CASSLEGKGQPQHF. CDR3 nucleotides: TGCGCCAGCAGCTTGGAGGGGAAAGGACAGCCCCAGCATTTT.

The table lists this clone with a few counts. The chain couples TRBV7-2 to TRBJ1-2, with unresolved D. Germline lookup yields CDR1 SGHTA and CDR2 FQGNSA. The CDR3 spans 12 residues. Between the trimmed V and J ends, which lost 7 bases and 2 bases, there was a span of 8 bases. CDR3 amino acids: CASTSRNYGYTF. CDR3 nucleotide sequence: TGTGCCAGCACCTCCAGAAACTATGGCTACACCTTC.

For this clone: The junction does not match germline at one end; this may be a read error. The rearrangement joins TRBV7-3 to TRBJ2-5, with 8 positions matching TRBD2. This CDR3 comprises 16 residues. Germline V CDR1 and CDR2: SGHTA, FQGTGA. As DNA, the CDR3 is TGTGCCGGCAGCCCTAAGGGTCCTAGCGGGCGGGAGACCCAGTACTTC. This gives the protein CAGSPKGPSGRETQYF.

The table lists this clone with a count of one. The rearrangement links TRBV11-3 to TRBJ2-1; maybe TRBD2 (6 bases). Germline V gene sequence: CDR1 SGHNT, CDR2 YENEEA. Deletions cut 5 bases from V and 7 bases from J, with 18 bases between. This CDR3 region has 15 residues. CDR3 sequence: CASSPVVAGRNEQFF. CDR3 in DNA: TGTGCCAGCAGCCCGGTGGTTGCAGGGAGGAATGAGCAGTTCTTC.

The chain couples TRBV30 to TRBJ2-5; D is perhaps TRBD1 or TRBD2 (6 bases each). With 4 bases removed from V and 6 bases from J, the gap between germline ends came to 9 bases. The CDR3 spans 11 residues. Looked up from germline, CDR1 is GTSNPN and CDR2 is SVGIG (reference sequence). CDR3 DNA: TGTGCCTGGAATGGGGGGCAGACCCAGTACTTC. Protein product: CAWNGGQTQYF.

The chain carries TRBV18 and TRBJ1-2, with D uncertain. Germline-derived CDR1 and CDR2 are KGHSH and LQKENI. The CDR3 extends over 14 amino acids. Trimming stripped 1 base from V and 4 bases from J, with 10 bases between. The CDR3 loop is CASSPLPEIYGYTF. CDR3 nucleotide sequence: TGTGCCAGCTCACCACTTCCGGAAATCTATGGCTACACCTTC.

The chain combines TRBV10-1 with TRBJ2-1; TRBD2 is a possible D gene (6 bases). Looked up from germline, CDR1 is WNHNN and CDR2 is SYGVQD (reference sequence). Trimming pared 2 bases from V and 16 bases from J, leaving 15 bases between. The CDR3 is made up of 12 amino acids. This chain's CDR3 is CASSEAPSGEFF. Here the CDR3 DNA reads TGCGCCAGCAGTGAGGCTCCGTCGGGGGAATTCTTC.

The V call is TRBV25-1, the J call TRBJ2-5; TRBD2 agrees at 11 bases. This CDR3 region has 16 residues. CDR1 MGHDK and CDR2 SYGVNS come from the germline V gene. V shed 1 base and J 7 bases; nucleotides not matched to a gene: 8. CDR3 DNA: TGTGCCAGCAGTGAATCAGTAGCGGGAGGGCCGCTGACCCAGTACTTC. The encoded protein is CASSESVAGGPLTQYF.

This rearrangement joins TRBV27 to TRBJ1-6; D remains unclear. This CDR3 is 15 amino acids long. Germline V gene lookup returns CDR1 MNHEY and CDR2 SMNVEV (reference sequence). The ends were cut back, 3 bases at V and 7 bases at J, with 13 bases in the middle. The CDR3: CASSLILQPNSPLHF. The CDR3, as DNA: TGTGCCAGCAGTTTGATTTTACAGCCCAATTCACCCCTCCACTTT.

This rearrangement joins TRBV6-5 to TRBJ2-7; no firm D call. Germline V CDR1 and CDR2: MNHEY, SVGAGI. This CDR3 region has 12 residues. V lost 7 bases and J 0 bases, leaving 7 bases between the germline ends. The CDR3 spells CASTLDSYEQYF. The CDR3 nucleotides are TGTGCCAGCACCTTAGACTCCTACGAGCAGTACTTC.